The present entry profiles one T cell receptor (beta chain) with its context. What this receptor recognizes is not known. No much larger clonotype is one base removed from it; base qualities were not supplied. Counted from cysteine to phenylalanine, this CDR3 has 15 amino acids. The entry retains the CDR3 DNA only, 45 bases that are in frame from base 1. In the germline V gene (reference sequence), CDR1 corresponds to DFQATT and CDR2 to SNEGSKA. V drops 1 base and J drops 2 bases, leaving 14 bases in between. Donors were a few dozen systemically healthy Caucasian individuals from Russia aged roughly 6 to 100 years. Around 10 milliliters of peripheral blood were collected from each donor into EDTA-treated Vacutainer tubes. Ficoll-Paque density-gradient centrifugation was used to isolate PBMCs, with at least 6 million per sample. Trizol reagent was used to extract total RNA from the PBMCs, yielding at least 6 micrograms per sample. Naive CD45RAhigh/CD27high T cell percentages were measured by flow cytometry on a PBMC aliquot from every donor.

Preparation of the library involved 5' RACE. Sequencing used an Illumina HiSeq 2500. A second roughly 7 to 12 cycle PCR used a sample-barcoded 5' primer and a J-beta primer mix. A unique molecular identifier was introduced onto each TCR beta cDNA molecule by a template-switch 5' adaptor carrying 12 random nucleotides. At least 2.5 million CDR3-containing paired-end reads were obtained from each sample. The Mint cDNA synthesis kit, primed by a TRBC-specific oligonucleotide, was used to synthesize first-strand cDNA from all RNA. After uracil-DNA glycosylase treatment, a first 18-cycle PCR used universal primers M1SS and BC2_uni_R on all cDNA. The study's own analysis went as follows. Normalization of each sample was performed by random selection of 1 million high-quality reads, each carrying a distinct molecular identifier. Instead of being binned into consensus sequences, reads that shared molecular identifiers were thrown out. CDR3 identification, clonotype clustering and error correction used MiTCR with a Q25 quality threshold and the strictest error-elimination algorithm. A nonparametric unseen species model using Euler transformation provided a lower-bound estimate of total TCR beta diversity. TCRdb took the public reads, trimmed them with fastp at Q25, ran MiXCR for clone calling and kept in-frame beta chains. Here each entry gathers all rows of one CDR3 protein and keeps the most common genes and DNA. These V and J calls derive from TCRdb rather than the authors' analysis. The sample table contains 800,000 to 950,000 distinct CDR3 sequences; only one count was recorded for about 34% of them. Together, the top ten hold 10% to 15% of the sample.

These data belong to a study of blood T cells in healthy people across ages (dated by TCRdb to 2014 to 2015). With respect to the entire study: In model experiments, template switching captured roughly one uniquely barcoded TCR beta cDNA molecule for every two T cells. To avoid experimental bias, donors of different ages were randomly spread across the sequencing lanes. To track age-related changes in TCR beta repertoire diversity, the study relied on deep sequencing normalized with unique cDNA molecular identifiers. The donors were split into four age groups: young (average 16 years), middle-aged (roughly 39), aged (approximately 59) and long-lived (approximately 80). For two donors (one aged 18 to 30 and one aged 80 or older), the study analyzed two additional independent replicas of 1 million unique cDNA reads from the same blood draw.

Here is what the overall study found, with its caveats: The percentage of naive T cells measured by flow cytometry correlated strongly with observed TCR beta diversity. Compared with the aged group, the long-lived group had more naive CD4+ T cells, fewer expanded clones and increased TCR diversity, suggesting age selection. Because profiling used bulk unsorted PBMCs, naive and antigen-experienced compartments could not be compared conclusively. Observed TCR beta diversity per million T cells fell roughly linearly with age, and a significant reduction was already apparent by age about 43. Because the CMV infection status of the donors was unknown, age-related changes in expanded clonotypes may potentially have been confounded. Estimates of total diversity from one million sequenced T cells were regarded as lower bounds and underestimates.

The receptor comes from a man aged 18 to 30 in good health. This chain is built from TRBV20-1 and TRBJ1-1; the best D guess is TRBD1, with 6 bases matching. Sequenced sample: blood. The CDR3 loop reads CSARVPGHSNTEAFF. The nucleotides read TGCAGTGCTAGAGTCCCGGGACATTCAAACACTGAAGCTTTCTTT.